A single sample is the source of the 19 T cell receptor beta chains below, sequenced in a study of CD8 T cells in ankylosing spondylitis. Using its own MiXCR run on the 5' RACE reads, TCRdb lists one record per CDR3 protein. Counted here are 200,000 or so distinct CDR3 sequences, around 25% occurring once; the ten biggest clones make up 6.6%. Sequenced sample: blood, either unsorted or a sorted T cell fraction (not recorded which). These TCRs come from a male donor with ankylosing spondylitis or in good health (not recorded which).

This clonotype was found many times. The CDR3 region is CSVAYFRTGEETQYF. Written as DNA, the CDR3 is TGCAGCGTTGCTTACTTTAGGACAGGGGAAGAGACCCAGTACTTC. The chain combines TRBV29-1 with TRBJ2-5; 9 bases match TRBD1. V was pared by 4 bases and J by 3 bases, with 9 bases of the junction left unmatched. The CDR3 extends over 15 amino acids. CDR1 and CDR2 (germline): SQVTM, ANQGSEA.

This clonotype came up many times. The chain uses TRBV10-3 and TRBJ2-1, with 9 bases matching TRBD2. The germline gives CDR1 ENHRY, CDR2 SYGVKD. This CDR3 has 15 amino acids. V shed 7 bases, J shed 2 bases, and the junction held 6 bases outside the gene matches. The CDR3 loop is CAITISGSTYNEQFF. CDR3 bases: TGTGCCATCACCATTAGCGGGAGTACCTACAATGAGCAGTTCTTC.

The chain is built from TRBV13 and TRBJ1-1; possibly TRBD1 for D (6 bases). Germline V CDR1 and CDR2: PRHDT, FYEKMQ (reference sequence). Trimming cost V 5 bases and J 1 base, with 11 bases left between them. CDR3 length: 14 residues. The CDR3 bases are TGTGCCAGCAGCCACCCGACAGGGAACACTGAAGCTTTCTTT. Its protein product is CASSHPTGNTEAFF.

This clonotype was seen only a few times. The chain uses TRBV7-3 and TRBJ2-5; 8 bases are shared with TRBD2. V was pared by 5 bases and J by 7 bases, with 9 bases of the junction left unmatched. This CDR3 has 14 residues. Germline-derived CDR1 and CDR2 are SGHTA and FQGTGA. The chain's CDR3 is CASSPGTRSATQYF. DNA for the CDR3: TGTGCCAGCAGCCCCGGGACTAGGAGTGCGACCCAGTACTTC.

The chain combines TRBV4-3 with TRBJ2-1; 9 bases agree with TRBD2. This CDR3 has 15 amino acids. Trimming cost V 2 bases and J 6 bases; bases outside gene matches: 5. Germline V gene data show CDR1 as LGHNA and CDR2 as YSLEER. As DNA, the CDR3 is TGCGCCAGCAGCCAACATAGCGGGAGCAGCAATGAGCAGTTCTTC. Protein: CASSQHSGSSNEQFF.

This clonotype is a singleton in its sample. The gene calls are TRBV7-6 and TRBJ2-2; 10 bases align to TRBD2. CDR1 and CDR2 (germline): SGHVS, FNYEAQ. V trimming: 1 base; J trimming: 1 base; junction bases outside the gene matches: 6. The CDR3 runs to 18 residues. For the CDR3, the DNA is TGTGCCAGCAGCTTAGACTGGCTAGCGGGAGAGAACACCGGGGAGCTGTTTTTT. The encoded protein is CASSLDWLAGENTGELFF.

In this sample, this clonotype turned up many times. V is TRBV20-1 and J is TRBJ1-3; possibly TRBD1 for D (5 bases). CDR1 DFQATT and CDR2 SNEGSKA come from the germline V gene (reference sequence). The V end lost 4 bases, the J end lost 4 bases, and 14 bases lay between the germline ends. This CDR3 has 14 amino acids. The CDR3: CSATPGGGGNTIYF. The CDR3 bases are TGCAGTGCTACCCCCGGGGGGGGAGGAAACACCATATATTTT.

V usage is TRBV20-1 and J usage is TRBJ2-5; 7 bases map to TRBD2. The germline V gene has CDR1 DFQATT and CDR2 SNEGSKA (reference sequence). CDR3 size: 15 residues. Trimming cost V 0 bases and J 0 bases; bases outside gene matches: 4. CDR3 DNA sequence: TGCAGTGCTAGAGAGGCTAGCGGAAACCAAGAGACCCAGTACTTC. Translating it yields CSAREASGNQETQYF.

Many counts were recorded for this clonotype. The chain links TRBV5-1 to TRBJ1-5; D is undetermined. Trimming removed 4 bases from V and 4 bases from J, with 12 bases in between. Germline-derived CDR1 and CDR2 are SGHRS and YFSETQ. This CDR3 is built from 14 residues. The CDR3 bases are TGCGCCAGCAGCGAGGACGGCCGAAATCAGCCCCAGCATTTT. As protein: CASSEDGRNQPQHF.

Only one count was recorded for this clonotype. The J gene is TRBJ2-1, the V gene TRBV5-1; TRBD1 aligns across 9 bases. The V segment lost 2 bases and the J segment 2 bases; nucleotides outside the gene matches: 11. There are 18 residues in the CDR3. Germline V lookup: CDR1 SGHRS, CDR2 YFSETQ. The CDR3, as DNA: TGCGCCAGCAGCTTCCCGTCGGGACAGGGTATCCCCTACAATGAGCAGTTCTTC. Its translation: CASSFPSGQGIPYNEQFF.

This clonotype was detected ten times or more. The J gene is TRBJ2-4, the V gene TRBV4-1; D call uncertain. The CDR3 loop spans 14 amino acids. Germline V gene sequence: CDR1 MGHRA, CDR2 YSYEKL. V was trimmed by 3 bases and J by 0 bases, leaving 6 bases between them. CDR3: CASSHKVAKNIQYF. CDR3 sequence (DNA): TGCGCCAGCAGCCATAAGGTAGCCAAAAACATTCAGTACTTC.

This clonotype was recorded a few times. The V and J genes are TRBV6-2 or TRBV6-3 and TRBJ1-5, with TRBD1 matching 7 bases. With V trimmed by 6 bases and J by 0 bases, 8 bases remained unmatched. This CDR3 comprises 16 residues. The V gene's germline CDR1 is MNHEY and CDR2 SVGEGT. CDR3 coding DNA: TGTGCCAGCAGACAAGGGGGCAGCCATAGCAATCAGCCCCAGCATTTT. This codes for CASRQGGSHSNQPQHF.

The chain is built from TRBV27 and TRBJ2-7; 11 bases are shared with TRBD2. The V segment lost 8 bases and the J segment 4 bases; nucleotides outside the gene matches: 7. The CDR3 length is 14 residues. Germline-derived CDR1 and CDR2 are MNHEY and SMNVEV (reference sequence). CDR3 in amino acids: CASRKTSGSYEQYF. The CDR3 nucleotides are TGTGCCAGCCGGAAAACTAGCGGGAGTTACGAGCAGTACTTC.

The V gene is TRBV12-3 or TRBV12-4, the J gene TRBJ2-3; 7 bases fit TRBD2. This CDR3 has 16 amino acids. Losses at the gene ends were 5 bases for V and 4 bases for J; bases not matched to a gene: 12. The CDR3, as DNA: TGTGCCAGCAGTCCCCCCGGTGCGGGAGCCCCAGATACGCAGTATTTT. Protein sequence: CASSPPGAGAPDTQYF.

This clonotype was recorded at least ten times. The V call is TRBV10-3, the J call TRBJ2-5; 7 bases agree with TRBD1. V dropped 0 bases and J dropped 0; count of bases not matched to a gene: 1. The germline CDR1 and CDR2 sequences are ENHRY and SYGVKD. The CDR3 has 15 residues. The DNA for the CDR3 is TGTGCCATCAGTGAGTCCGGGACAGACCAAGAGACCCAGTACTTC. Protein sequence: CAISESGTDQETQYF.

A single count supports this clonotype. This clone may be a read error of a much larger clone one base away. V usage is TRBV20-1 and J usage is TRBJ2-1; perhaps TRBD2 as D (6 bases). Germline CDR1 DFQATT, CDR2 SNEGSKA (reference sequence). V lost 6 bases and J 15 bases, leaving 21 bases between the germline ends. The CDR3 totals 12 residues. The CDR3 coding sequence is TGCAGTGCCCCCTGGAGGGCGGAGTCGCCGTTCTTC. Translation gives CSAPWRAESPFF.

The CDR3, as DNA: TGTGCCAGCAGTATACTACCGGGACCCAGGACAGATACGCAGTATTTT. It translates to CASSILPGPRTDTQYF. The rearrangement uses TRBV6-5 and TRBJ2-3; TRBD1 or TRBD2 may be the D gene (5 bases each). Germline V CDR1 and CDR2: MNHEY, SVGAGI. V lost 5 bases and J lost 3, with 18 bases in between. CDR3 length: 16 amino acids.

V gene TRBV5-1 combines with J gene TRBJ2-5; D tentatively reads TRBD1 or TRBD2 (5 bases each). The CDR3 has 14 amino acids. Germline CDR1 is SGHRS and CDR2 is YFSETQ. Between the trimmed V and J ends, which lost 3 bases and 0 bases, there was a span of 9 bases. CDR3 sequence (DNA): TGCGCCAGCAGCTGGGACGGAGACCAAGAGACCCAGTACTTC. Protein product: CASSWDGDQETQYF.

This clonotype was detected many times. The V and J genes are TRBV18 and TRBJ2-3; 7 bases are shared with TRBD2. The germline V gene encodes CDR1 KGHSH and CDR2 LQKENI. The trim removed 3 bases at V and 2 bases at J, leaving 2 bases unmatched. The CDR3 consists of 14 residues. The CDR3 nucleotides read TGTGCCAGCTCACCTCTAGCGGTCACAGATACGCAGTATTTT. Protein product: CASSPLAVTDTQYF.